This T cell receptor beta chain was captured by sequencing in a study of patients and donors after allogeneic stem cell transplantation. This CDR3 has 13 residues. Trimming removed 0 bases at V and 12 bases at J, with 11 bases between. Germline V CDR1 and CDR2: SGHDN, FVKESK. TCRdb passed the RT-PCR reads through MiXCR, listing each CDR3 protein once. The data hold roughly 140,000 distinct CDR3 sequences, with roughly two fifths observed a single time. The chain combines TRBV14 with TRBJ1-4; D gene uncertain. The TCR was taken from a human donor who was either an allogeneic HSCT recipient or a stem cell or donor lymphocyte infusion donor (not recorded which). It is not recorded whose cells these are; they may come from a transplant donor. Sample: blood, either unsorted or a sorted T cell fraction (not recorded which). The CDR3 region is CASSQDLHGELFF. The CDR3 nucleotides are TGTGCCAGCAGCCAAGACCTCCACGGGGAACTGTTTTTT.